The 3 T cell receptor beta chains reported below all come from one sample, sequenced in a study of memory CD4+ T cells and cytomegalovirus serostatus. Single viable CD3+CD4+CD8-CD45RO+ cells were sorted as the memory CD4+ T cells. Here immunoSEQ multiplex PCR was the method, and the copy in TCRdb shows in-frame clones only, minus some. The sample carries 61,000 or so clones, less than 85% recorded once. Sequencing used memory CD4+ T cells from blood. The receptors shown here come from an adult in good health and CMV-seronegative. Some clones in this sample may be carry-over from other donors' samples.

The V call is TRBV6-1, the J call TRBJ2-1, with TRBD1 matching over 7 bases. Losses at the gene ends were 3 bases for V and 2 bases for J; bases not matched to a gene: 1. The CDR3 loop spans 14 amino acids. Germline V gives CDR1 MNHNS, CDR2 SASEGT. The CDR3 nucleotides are TGTGCCAGCAGTGACAGGGGGACCTACAATGAGCAGTTCTTC. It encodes CASSDRGTYNEQFF.

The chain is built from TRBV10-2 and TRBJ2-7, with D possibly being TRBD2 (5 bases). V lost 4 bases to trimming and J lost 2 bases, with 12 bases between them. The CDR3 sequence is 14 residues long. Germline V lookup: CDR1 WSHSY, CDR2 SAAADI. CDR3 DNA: TGCGCCAGCAGTGGATTACTAGGGACCTACGAGCAGTACTTC. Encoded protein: CASSGLLGTYEQYF.

The CDR3 protein is CASSEGTGSTDTQYF. The CDR3 DNA reads TGTGCCAGCAGCGAAGGGACAGGGTCGACAGATACGCAGTATTTT. The V call is TRBV7-2, the J call TRBJ2-3, with 9 bases matching TRBD1. V dropped 5 bases and J dropped 3; count of bases not matched to a gene: 6. The germline CDR1 and CDR2 sequences are SGHTA and FQGNSA. The CDR3 covers 15 residues.